This is a list of T cell receptor beta chains from one sample in a study of OX40 agonist ivuxolimab in advanced cancers. Repertoires were generated with immunoSEQ multiplex PCR, while TCRdb's copy carries only in-frame clones and drops some. The data hold approximately 31,000 clones, with 88% observed a single time. Source: CD4+ or CD8+ T cells sorted from blood, taken in a trial of the OX40 agonist ivuxolimab. The receptors shown here come from an adult with an advanced solid tumor such as melanoma, head and neck, liver or kidney cancer. Each CDR3 is given with its conserved first and last residue. Clone size is stated in some rows and not others, as once, few, many or a class when expanded.

TRBJ1-2,-,TRBV2,CASSEWVGSYGYTF
TRBJ2-2,-,TRBV7-8,CASSLAVASGELFF
TRBJ2-4,-,TRBV28,CASSPDGGLAKNIQYF
TRBJ1-1,-,TRBV9,CASSGTGGINEAFF
TRBJ2-2,-,TRBV5-1,CASSLTVNTGELFF
TRBJ2-2,-,TRBV30,CAWSSANTGELFF
TRBJ1-1,-,TRBV7-9,CASSLVGGTRNTEAFF
TRBJ1-3,-,TRBV4-3,CASSPTGQFDLSGNTIYF
TRBJ1-3,-,TRBV5-6,CASSLEWTGENTIYF
TRBJ1-2,once,TRBV19,CASSMTGYGYTF
TRBJ2-7,-,TRBV7-6,CASSLERGASYEQYF
TRBJ2-1,-,TRBV6-5,CASTYGRGSYNEQFF
TRBJ2-2,few,TRBV5-5,CASSPAITGELFF
TRBJ1-1,-,TRBV5-4,CASKSPGKGGNTEAFF
TRBJ2-1,-,TRBV7-8,CAGGQNPNEQFF
TRBJ1-6,medium-sized,TRBV6-1,CASSEFGRTAYNSPLHF
TRBJ2-7,-,TRBV6-5,CASSYSLDGNEQYF
TRBJ2-7,-,TRBV11-2,CASSLDSFDSSYEQYF
TRBJ1-1,-,TRBV21-1,CASIVSGTEAFF
TRBJ1-1,-,TRBV7-9,CASSPDYSNTEAFF
TRBJ2-1,-,TRBV7-3,CASSLYHSGENNEQFF
TRBJ2-1,-,TRBV6-5,CASSYSIDNEQFF
TRBJ2-7,-,TRBV7-8,CASSSAGQGGEQYF
TRBJ1-6,-,TRBV27,CASSLYGGASSPLHF
TRBJ1-6,-,TRBV9,CASKQGEASPLHF
TRBJ2-5,-,TRBV27,CASSSGGSETQYF
TRBJ1-2,once,TRBV28,CASSFDRILGGYTF
TRBJ2-2,once,TRBV30,CASARDREPGELFF
TRBJ1-1,-,TRBV7-9,CASSLQTGPTEAFF
TRBJ2-6,-,TRBV19,CASEKAGANVLTF
TRBJ2-1,-,TRBV30,CAWKLYNEQFF
TRBJ2-7,-,TRBV27,CASSLGQVGNEQYF
TRBJ2-5,once,TRBV19,CASSMTASYEQYF
TRBJ2-6,-,TRBV5-4,CATAQGSPGANVLTF
TRBJ1-2,-,TRBV28,CASSLFQGANYGYTF
TRBJ2-1,-,TRBV14,CASRSGGYTYNEQFF
TRBJ2-3,-,TRBV7-9,CASSLARDRGTDTQYF
TRBJ1-5,-,TRBV4-1,CASSQSPGGVVIQPQHF
TRBJ1-1,-,TRBV21-1,CASSKGAGEVRAFF
TRBJ1-2,-,TRBV5-1,CASSGSGTGDGYTF
TRBJ2-7,-,TRBV4-2,CASSHDVGEQYF
TRBJ1-4,-,TRBV5-1,CASSLGQGNEKLFF